These 12 T cell receptor beta chains came from one sample sequenced in a study of persistence of HIV-infected CD4 T cells. These receptors lack a known antigen. This nonspecific control used anti-CD3/anti-CD28 bead stimulation of CD4+ T cells. Responding CD4+ T cells were sorted by upregulation of both CD40 ligand and CD69. The immunoSEQ assay was version 4, run in survey mode. Measured with immunoSEQ multiplex PCR; TCRdb has only the in-frame clones, and not every one. The sample has 40,000 to 55,000 clones, 75% to 90% seen once. The sample in question was CD4+ T cells sorted from PBMCs after roughly 18-hour stimulation, obtained from a patient who received antiretroviral therapy. These receptors all come from an adult woman with HIV who was CMV-seropositive.

This clone was counted a few times. V usage is TRBV18 and J usage is TRBJ1-1; D not certain. In germline, CDR1 is KGHSH, CDR2 LQKENI. CDR3 length: 14 amino acids. V was cut by 3 bases and J by 1 base, with 9 bases left in between. As DNA, the CDR3 is TGTGCCAGCTCACCGGACGGCAAGAACACTGAAGCTTTCTTT. Its protein is CASSPDGKNTEAFF.

The chain employs TRBV6-2 or TRBV6-3 and TRBJ1-5; D is ambiguous. The CDR3 covers 12 residues. V was clipped by 5 bases and J by 11 bases, with 13 bases between them. The germline CDR1 and CDR2 sequences are MNHEY and SVGEGT. This CDR3 reads CASSDPGRAQHF. In nucleotides, the CDR3 is TGTGCCAGCAGTGACCCCGGTCGGGCCCAGCATTTT.

This clone turned up a few times. V usage is TRBV30 and J usage is TRBJ2-5; weak D call: TRBD2 (5 bases). V was shortened by 1 base and J by 7 bases, with 10 bases between the two germline ends. From germline, CDR1 is GTSNPN and CDR2 SVGIG (reference sequence). The CDR3 extends over 12 amino acids. CDR3 bases: TGTGCCTGGAGTGCGACTGCGGGGACCCAGTACTTC. This codes for CAWSATAGTQYF.

This clone turned up a few times. V and J are TRBV7-6 and TRBJ2-1; unclear D gene. Germline CDR1 and CDR2: SGHVS and FNYEAQ. CDR3 length: 15 amino acids. Between the trimmed V and J ends, which lost 3 bases and 4 bases, there was a span of 13 bases. Here the CDR3 reads CASSLSLGNYNEQFF. The CDR3 DNA follows: TGTGCCAGCAGCTTGAGTCTAGGCAATTACAATGAGCAGTTCTTC. Variable domain in full (rest from reference TRBV7-6 and TRBJ2-1): GAGVSQSPRYKVTKRGQDVALRCDPISGHVSLYWYRQALGQGPEFLTYFNYEAQQDKSGLPNDRFSAERPEGSISTLTIQRTEQRDSAMYRCASSLSLGNYNEQFFGPGTRLTVL.

This clone was observed once. The chain employs TRBV28 and TRBJ2-7, with 11 nucleotides matching TRBD2. Germline trimming cut 5 bases from V and 7 bases from J; bases unmatched to any gene: 19. The CDR3 runs 18 residues. Germline assignment: CDR1 MDHEN and CDR2 SYDVKM. The CDR3 DNA sequence: TGTGCCAGCAGTCGCCCCCCCTCGGTAGCGGGAGGGCCGCGGGAGCAGTACTTC. It specifies CASSRPPSVAGGPREQYF.

The V gene is TRBV5-1, the J gene TRBJ1-2; D gene uncertain. V shed 0 bases and J shed 4 bases, with 7 bases lying between them. This CDR3 region has 13 residues. Germline V gene lookup returns CDR1 SGHRS and CDR2 YFSETQ. The CDR3 is CASSLDNTYGYTF. CDR3 nucleotide sequence: TGCGCCAGCAGCTTGGACAATACCTATGGCTACACCTTC.

The chain carries TRBV7-9 and TRBJ1-2, with D tentatively TRBD1 (5 bases). Germline values: CDR1 SEHNR, CDR2 FQNEAQ (reference sequence). V was pared by 5 bases and J by 2 bases, with 9 bases between. The CDR3 spans 13 residues. The CDR3 DNA reads as TGTGCCAGCAGCGAACGACAGAACTATGGCTACACCTTC. This translates into CASSERQNYGYTF.

This clone was recorded once. The chain carries TRBV28 and TRBJ1-2; 9 bases match TRBD1. V lost 6 bases, J lost 4 bases, and 3 bases stayed unmatched. The germline gives CDR1 MDHEN, CDR2 SYDVKM. This CDR3 is built from 13 residues. CDR3 sequence: CASSLTGGYGYTF. The CDR3 DNA follows: TGTGCCAGCAGCTTGACAGGGGGCTATGGCTACACCTTC.

This clone was counted once. This sequence joins TRBV12-3 or TRBV12-4 and TRBJ1-2; TRBD1 is a possible D gene (5 bases). V was pared by 5 bases and J by 7 bases, with 5 bases between. The CDR3 runs 10 residues. The CDR3 protein is CASSRGGYTF. The CDR3 bases are TGTGCCAGCAGTAGGGGTGGCTACACCTTC.

The rearrangement joins TRBV29-1 to TRBJ2-1; TRBD2 is a possible D gene (7 bases). From germline, CDR1 is SQVTM and CDR2 ANQGSEA. Trimming left V 4 bases short and J 7 bases short, with 11 bases between. This CDR3 region has 12 residues. CDR3 residues: CSVGRGGNEQFF. CDR3 DNA: TGCAGCGTTGGAAGGGGGGGGAATGAGCAGTTCTTC.

The chain's CDR3 is CASSQKMRGRITSGNTIYF. The CDR3 nucleotides are TGTGCCAGCAGCCAAAAAATGCGGGGCAGAATCACATCTGGAAACACCATATATTTT. The rearrangement links TRBV11-2 to TRBJ1-3; D may be TRBD1 (5 bases). CDR1 is SGHAT, CDR2 FQNNGV, per germline. The V end was cut by 5 bases, the J end by 1 base, with 24 bases between. The CDR3 runs to 19 residues.

This chain connects TRBV6-5 to TRBJ1-2, with 9 bases identical to TRBD1. The CDR3 contains 15 residues. The trim removed 6 bases at V and 1 base at J, leaving 6 bases unmatched. The germline CDR1 and CDR2 sequences are MNHEY and SVGAGI. CDR3 sequence (DNA): TGTGCCAGCAGACGCTGGACAGGGGATAACTATGGCTACACCTTC. Its translation is CASRRWTGDNYGYTF.